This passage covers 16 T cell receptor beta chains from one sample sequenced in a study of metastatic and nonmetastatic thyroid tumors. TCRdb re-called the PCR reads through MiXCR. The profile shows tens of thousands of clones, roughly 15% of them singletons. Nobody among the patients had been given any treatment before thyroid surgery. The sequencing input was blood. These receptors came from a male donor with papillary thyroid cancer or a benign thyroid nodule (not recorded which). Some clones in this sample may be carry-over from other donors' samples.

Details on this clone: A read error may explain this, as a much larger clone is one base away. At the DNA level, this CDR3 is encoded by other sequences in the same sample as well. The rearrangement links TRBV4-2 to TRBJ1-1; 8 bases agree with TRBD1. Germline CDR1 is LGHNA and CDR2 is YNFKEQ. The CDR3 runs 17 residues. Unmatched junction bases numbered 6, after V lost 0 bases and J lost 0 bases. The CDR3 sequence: CASSQDLGTGVNTEAFF. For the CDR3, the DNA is TGTGCCAGCAGCCAAGATCTGGGGACAGGCGTGAACACTGAAGCTTTCTTT.

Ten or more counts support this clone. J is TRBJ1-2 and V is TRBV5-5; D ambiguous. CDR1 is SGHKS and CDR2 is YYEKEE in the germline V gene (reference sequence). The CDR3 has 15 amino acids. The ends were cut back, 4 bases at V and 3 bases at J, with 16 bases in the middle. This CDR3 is CASSASGPLDYGYTF. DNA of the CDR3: TGTGCCAGCAGCGCCTCCGGGCCCCTGGACTATGGCTACACCTTC.

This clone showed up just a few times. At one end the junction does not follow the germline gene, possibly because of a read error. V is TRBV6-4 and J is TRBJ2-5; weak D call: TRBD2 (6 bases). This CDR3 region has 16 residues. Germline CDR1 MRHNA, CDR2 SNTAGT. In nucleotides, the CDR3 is TGCGCCAGCAGTAGGAAATGTGGGAGTGGGGAGGAGACCCAGCACTTC. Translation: CASSRKCGSGEETQHF.

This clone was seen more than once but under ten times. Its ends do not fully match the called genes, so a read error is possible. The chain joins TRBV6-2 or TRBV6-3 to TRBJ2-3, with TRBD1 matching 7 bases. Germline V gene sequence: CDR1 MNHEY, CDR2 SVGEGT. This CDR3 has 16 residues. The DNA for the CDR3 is TGTGCCAGCAGTTACCTTCAGTACAGGGGAATAGATACGCATTATTTT. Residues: CASSYLQYRGIDTHYF.

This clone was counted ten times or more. For the CDR3, the DNA is TGTGCCAGCAGCACTACCGGGACCTTCACAGATACGCAGTATTTT. Translated: CASSTTGTFTDTQYF. The V gene is TRBV11-1, the J gene TRBJ2-3; D is tentatively TRBD1 or TRBD2 (5 bases each). The V end lost 5 bases, the J end lost 2 bases, and 14 bases lay between the germline ends. Germline loops: CDR1 SGHAT, CDR2 FQDESV (reference sequence). The CDR3 loop spans 15 amino acids.

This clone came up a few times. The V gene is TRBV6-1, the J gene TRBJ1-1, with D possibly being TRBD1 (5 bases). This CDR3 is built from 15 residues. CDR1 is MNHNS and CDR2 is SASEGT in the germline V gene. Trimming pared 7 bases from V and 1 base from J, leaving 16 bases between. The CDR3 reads CASTGRGKGNTEAFF. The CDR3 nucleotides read TGTGCCAGCACGGGGCGGGGCAAGGGGAACACTGAAGCTTTCTTT.

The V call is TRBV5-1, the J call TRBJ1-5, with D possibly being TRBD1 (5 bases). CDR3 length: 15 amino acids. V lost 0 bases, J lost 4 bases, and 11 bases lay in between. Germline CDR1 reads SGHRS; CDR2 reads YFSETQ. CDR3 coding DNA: TGCGCCAGCAGCTTGGCGGGGGTACAGAATCAGCCCCAGCATTTT. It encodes CASSLAGVQNQPQHF.

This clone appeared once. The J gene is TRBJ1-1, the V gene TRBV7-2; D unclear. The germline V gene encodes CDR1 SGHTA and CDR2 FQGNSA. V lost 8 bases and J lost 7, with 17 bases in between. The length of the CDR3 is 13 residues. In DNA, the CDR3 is TGTGCCAGCGTCACCCATGTGGGTGGTGAAGCTTTCTTT. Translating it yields CASVTHVGGEAFF. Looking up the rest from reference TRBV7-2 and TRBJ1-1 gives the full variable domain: GAGVSQSPSNKVTEKGKDVELRCDPISGHTALYWYRQSLGQGLEFLIYFQGNSAPDKSGLPSDRFSAERTGGSVSTLTIQRTQQEDSAVYLCASVTHVGGEAFFGQGTRLTVV.

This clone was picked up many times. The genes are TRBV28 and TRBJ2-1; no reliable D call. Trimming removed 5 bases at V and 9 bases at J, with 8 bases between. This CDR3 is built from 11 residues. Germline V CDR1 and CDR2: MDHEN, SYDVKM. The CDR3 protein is CASSPHIEQFF. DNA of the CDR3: TGTGCCAGCAGTCCTCACATTGAGCAGTTCTTC.

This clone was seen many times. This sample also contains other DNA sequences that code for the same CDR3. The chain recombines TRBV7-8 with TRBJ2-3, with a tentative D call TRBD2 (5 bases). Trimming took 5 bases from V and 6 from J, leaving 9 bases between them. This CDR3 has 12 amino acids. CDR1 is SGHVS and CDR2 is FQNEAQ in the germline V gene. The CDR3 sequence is CASSPRGDTQYF. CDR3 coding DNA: TGTGCCAGCAGCCCCCGCGGGGATACGCAGTATTTT.

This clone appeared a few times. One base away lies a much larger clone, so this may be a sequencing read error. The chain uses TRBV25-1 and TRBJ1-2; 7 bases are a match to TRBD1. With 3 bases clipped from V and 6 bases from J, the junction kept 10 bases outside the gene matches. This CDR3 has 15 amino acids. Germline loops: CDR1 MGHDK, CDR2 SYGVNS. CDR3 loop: CASSEGQGGSDGYTF. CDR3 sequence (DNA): TGTGCCAGCAGTGAGGGGCAGGGGGGTAGCGATGGCTACACCTTC.

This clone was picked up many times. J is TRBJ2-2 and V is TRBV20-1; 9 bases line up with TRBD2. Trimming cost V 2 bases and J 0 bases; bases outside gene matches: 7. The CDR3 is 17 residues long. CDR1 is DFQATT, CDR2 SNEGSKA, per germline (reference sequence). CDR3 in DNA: TGCAGTGCTAGAAGGGCTAGCGGGGCGTCGAACACCGGGGAGCTGTTTTTT. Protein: CSARRASGASNTGELFF.

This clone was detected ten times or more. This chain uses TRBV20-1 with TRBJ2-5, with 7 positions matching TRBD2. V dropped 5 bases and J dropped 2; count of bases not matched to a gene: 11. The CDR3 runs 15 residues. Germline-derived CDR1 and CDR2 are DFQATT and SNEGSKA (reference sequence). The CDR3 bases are TGCAGTGCTCCCCCCCGTTCTAGCGGACAAGAGACCCAGTACTTC. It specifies CSAPPRSSGQETQYF.

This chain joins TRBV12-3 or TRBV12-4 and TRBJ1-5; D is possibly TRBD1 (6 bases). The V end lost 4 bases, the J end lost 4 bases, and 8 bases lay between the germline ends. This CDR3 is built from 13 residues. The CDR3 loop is CASSYRENQPQHF. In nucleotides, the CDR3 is TGTGCCAGCAGTTACAGGGAAAATCAGCCCCAGCATTTT.

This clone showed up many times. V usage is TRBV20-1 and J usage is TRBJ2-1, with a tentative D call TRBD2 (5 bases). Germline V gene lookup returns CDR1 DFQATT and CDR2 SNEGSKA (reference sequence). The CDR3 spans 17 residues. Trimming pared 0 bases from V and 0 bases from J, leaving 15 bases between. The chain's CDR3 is CSARDRPAVSSYNEQFF. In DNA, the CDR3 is TGCAGTGCTAGAGATCGGCCAGCGGTGAGCTCCTACAATGAGCAGTTCTTC.

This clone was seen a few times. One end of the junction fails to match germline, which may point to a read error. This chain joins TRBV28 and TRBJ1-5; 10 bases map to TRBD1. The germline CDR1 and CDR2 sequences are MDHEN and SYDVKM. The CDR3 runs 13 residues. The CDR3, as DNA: TGTGCCAGAACCGGGACAGGGGAGCAGCCCCAGAATTTT. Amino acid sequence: CARTGTGEQPQNF.